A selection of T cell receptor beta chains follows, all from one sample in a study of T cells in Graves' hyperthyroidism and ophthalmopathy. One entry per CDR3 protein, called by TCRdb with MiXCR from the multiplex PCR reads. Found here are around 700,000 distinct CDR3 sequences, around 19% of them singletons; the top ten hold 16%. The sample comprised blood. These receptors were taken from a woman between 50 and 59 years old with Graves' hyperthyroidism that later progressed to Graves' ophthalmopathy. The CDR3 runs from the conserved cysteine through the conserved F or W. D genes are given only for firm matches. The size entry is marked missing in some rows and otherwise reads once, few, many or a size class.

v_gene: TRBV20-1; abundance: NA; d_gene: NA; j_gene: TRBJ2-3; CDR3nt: TGCAGTGCTCAGCCGGGACTTCGCACAGATACGCAGTATTTT; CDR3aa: CSAQPGLRTDTQYF
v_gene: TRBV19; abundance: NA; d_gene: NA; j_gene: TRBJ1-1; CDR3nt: TGTGCCAGTAGTATGAGCAGCCGGGGCACTGAAGCTTTCTTT; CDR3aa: CASSMSSRGTEAFF
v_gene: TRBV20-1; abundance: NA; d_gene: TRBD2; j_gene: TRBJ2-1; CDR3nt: TGCGGTGCTGTAGGGACTAGCCTGGTCAATGAGCAGTTCTTC; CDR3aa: CGAVGTSLVNEQFF
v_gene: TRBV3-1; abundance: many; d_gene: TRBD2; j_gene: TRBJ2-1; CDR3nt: TGTGCCAGCAGCCAAGATCGGGGAGCGGGGCTCTACAATGAGCAGTTCTTC; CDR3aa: CASSQDRGAGLYNEQFF
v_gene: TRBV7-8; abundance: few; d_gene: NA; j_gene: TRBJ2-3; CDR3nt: TGTGCCAGCAGCTTACAGGAAGGCGCAGATACGCAGTATTTT; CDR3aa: CASSLQEGADTQYF
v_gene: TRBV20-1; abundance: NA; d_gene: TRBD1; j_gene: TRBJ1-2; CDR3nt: TGCAGTGCTAGAGATCGTCTTGGGAGGCAGGGGGCTCACTATGGCTACACCTTC; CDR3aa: CSARDRLGRQGAHYGYTF
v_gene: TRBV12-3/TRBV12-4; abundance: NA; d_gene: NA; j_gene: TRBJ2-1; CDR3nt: TGTGCCAGCAATGGGGTGGGAATGCGGGGAAGCTCCTACAATGAGCAGTTCTTC; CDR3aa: CASNGVGMRGSSYNEQFF
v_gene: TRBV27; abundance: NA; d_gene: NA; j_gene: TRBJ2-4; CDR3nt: TGTGCCAGCAGCCGGGGGCCCCAAAACATTCAGTACTTC; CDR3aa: CASSRGPQNIQYF
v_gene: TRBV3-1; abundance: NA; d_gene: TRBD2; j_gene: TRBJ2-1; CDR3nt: TGTGCCAGCAGCCAAGATCGAGCGGGGGGGGTCTCCTACAATGAGCAGTTCTTC; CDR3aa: CASSQDRAGGVSYNEQFF
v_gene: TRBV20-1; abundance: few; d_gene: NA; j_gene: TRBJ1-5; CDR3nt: TGCAGTGCTGTGGACAGTAGACACAATCAGCCCCAGCATTTT; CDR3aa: CSAVDSRHNQPQHF
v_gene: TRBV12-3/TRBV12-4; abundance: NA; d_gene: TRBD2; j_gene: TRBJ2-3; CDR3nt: TGTGCCAGCAACATAGCGGGGGGCTCAGATACGCAGTATTTT; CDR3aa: CASNIAGGSDTQYF
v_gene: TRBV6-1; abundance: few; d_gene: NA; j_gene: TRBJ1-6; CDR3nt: TGTGCCAGCAGTGGACGACCTAATTCACCCCTCCACTTT; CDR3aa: CASSGRPNSPLHF
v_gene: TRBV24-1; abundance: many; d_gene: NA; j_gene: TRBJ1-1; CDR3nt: TGTGCCACCAGTGAACCGGGCCGGTTTGAAGCTTTCTTT; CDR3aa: CATSEPGRFEAFF
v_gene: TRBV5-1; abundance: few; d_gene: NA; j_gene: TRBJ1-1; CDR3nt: TGCGCCAGCAGCTTGGAGGCCGCTGGGAGAACTGAAGCTTTCTTT; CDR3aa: CASSLEAAGRTEAFF
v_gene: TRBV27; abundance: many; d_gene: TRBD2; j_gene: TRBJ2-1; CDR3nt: TGTGCCAGCAGTTTGACTAGCGGGGGTTATGAGCAGTTCTTC; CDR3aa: CASSLTSGGYEQFF
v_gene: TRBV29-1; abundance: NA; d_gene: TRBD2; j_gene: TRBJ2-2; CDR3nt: TGCAGCGCCGGACCGGGACTAGCGGGGGGGGTCTTCGTCACCGGGGAGCTGTTTTTT; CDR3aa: CSAGPGLAGGVFVTGELFF
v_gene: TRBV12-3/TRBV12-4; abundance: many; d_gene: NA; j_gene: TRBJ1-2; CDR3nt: TGTGCCAGCAGTTTCCAAAGACGGAGCCTTAGTGGCTACACCTTC; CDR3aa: CASSFQRRSLSGYTF
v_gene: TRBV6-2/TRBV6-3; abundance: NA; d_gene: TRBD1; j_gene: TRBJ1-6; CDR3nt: TGTGCCAGCAGAAGGGACAGGGGGCTACCAGGGGGTAATTCACCCCTCCACTTT; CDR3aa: CASRRDRGLPGGNSPLHF
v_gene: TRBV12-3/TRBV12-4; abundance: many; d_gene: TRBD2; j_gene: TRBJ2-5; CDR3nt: TGTGCCAGCAGTTGGGGACTAGCGGGGGGGTGGGAGACCCAGTACTTC; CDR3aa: CASSWGLAGGWETQYF
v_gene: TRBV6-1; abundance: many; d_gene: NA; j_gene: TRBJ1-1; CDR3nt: TGTGCCAGCACCCACTGGGGGCTGGGGGACACTGAAGCTTTCTTT; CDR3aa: CASTHWGLGDTEAFF
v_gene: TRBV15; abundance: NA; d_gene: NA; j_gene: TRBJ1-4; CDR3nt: TGTGCCACCAGCAGAGATCGTAGGTGGCCAAAACTGTTTTTT; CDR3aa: CATSRDRRWPKLFF
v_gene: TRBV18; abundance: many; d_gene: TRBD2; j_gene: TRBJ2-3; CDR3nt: TGTGCCAGCTCACCGCGGGAGGGGACAGATACGCAGTATTTT; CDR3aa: CASSPREGTDTQYF
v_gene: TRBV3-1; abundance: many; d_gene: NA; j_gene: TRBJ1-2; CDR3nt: TGTGCCAGCAGCCCACTGGACAGAGGTGGCTACACCTTC; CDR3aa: CASSPLDRGGYTF
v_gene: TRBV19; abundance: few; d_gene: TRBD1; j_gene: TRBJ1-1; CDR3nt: TGTGCCAGTGAGGAGGGCAGGGGGTACACTGAAGCTTTCTTT; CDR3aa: CASEEGRGYTEAFF
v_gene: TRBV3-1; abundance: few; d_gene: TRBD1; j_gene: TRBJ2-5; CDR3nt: TGTGCCAGCAGCCGGCTGACAGGGGAGGTATGGGAGACCCAGTACTTC; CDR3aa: CASSRLTGEVWETQYF
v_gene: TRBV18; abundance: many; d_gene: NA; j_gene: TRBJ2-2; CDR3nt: TGTGCCAGCTCACCGACACCTACCGGGGAGCTGTTTTTT; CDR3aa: CASSPTPTGELFF
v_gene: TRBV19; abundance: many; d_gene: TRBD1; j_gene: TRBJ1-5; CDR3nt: TGTGCCAGTAGTAAACCGAGAGACAGGGTGGGCAATCAGCCCCAGCATTTT; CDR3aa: CASSKPRDRVGNQPQHF
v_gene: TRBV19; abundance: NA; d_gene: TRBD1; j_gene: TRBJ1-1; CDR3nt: TGTGCCAGTAGTATGAGGGGGACAGAGATGAACACTGAAGCTTTCTTT; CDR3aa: CASSMRGTEMNTEAFF